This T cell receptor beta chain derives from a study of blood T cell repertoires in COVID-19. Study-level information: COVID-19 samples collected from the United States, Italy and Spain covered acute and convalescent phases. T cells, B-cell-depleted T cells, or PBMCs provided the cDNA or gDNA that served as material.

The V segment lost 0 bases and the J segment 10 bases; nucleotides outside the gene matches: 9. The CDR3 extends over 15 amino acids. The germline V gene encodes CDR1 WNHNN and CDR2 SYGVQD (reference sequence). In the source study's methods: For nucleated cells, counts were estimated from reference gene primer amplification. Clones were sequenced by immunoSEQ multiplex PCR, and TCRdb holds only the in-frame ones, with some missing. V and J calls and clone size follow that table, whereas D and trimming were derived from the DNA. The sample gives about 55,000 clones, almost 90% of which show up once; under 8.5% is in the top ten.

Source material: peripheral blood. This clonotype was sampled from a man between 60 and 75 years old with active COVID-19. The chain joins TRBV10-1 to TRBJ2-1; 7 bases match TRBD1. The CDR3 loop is CASSESRGGYSEQFF. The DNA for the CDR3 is TGCGCCAGCAGTGAGTCGCGAGGGGGCTATTCGGAGCAGTTCTTC.